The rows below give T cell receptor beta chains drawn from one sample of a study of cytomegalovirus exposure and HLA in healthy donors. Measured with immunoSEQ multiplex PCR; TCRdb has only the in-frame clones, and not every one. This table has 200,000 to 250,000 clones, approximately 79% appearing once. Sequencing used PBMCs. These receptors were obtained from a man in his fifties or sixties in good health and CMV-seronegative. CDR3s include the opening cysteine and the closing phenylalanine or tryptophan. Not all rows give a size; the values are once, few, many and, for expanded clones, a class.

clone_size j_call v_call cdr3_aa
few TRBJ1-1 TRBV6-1 CASSANWNTEAFF
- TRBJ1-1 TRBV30 CACSRRGTEAFF
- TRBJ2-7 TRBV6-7 CASSYSNLDRPLSYEQYF
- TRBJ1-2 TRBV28 CASSLPRGLSGYTF
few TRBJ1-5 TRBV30 CAWRTQGSDQPQHF
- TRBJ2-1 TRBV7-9 CASSLGRRWEDNNEQFF
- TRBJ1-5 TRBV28 CASSDGQGINQPQHF
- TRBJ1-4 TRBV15 CATSRGGQGEKLFF
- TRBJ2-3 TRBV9 CASSSGTSGLSTDTQYF
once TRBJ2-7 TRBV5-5 CASIKTGSRDEQYF
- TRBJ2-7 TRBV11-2 CASSSFSGSSYEQYF
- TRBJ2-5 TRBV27 CASSNGETQYF
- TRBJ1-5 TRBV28 CASSFSTGGYQPQHF
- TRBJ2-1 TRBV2 CASRGDYLYNEQFF
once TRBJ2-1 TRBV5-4 CASSSPQGYEQFF
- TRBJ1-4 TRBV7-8 CASSSTGRTNEKLFF
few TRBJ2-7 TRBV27 CASIPPRGSEQYF
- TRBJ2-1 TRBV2 CASIRGSEQFF
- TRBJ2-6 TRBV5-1 CASSLGGSGANVLTF
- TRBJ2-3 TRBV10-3 CAISAYGTGVADTQYF
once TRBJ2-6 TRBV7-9 CASSSLGGGNGANVLTF
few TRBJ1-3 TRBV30 CAWSVPGQGRGNTIYF
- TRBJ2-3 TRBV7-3 CASSLPGQGTDTQYF
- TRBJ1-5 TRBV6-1 CASSVNRNSNQPQHF
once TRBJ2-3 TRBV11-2 CASSLGRLAGGPTDTQYF
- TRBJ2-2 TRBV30 CAWISGMNTGELFF
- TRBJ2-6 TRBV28 CATKWTGTTSGANVLTF
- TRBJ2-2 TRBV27 CASSTGTGLGELFF
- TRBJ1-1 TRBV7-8 CASSARDRLLLNTEAFF
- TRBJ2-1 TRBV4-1 CASSLALAGGPYNEQFF
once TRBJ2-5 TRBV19 CASRSDRGRETQYF
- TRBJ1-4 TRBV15 CATSRAFQQGGEKLFF
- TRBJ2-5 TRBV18 CASSPGETQYF
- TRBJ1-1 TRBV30 CAWSVPGTGAMNTEAFF
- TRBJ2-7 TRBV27 CASSWGVTYEQYF
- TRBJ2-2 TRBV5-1 CASSSQGLAGTNTGELFF
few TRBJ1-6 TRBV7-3 CASSTTGYNSPLHF
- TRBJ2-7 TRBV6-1 CASSSGGLWDEQYF
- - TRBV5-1 CASSAGTGIYEQYF
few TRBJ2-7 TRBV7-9 CASSLAGSRDYVYEQYF
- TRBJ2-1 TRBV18 CASSIWTSQMGNEQFF
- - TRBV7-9 CASSHSGYEQYF
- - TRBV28 CASSHGLAVYEQYF
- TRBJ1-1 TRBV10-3 CAITNLNTEAFF
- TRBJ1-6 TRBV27 CASSFSQGSSPLHF
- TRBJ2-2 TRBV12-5 CAREGQTNTGELFF
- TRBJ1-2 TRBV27 CASRQGALNGYTF
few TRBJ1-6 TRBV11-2 CASSQTDNNSPLHF
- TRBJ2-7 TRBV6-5 CASTPAGAIIDEQYF
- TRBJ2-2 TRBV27 CASTPREGSETGELFF
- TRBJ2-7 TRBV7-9 CASSLDTSGSYEQYF
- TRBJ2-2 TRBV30 CAWSDGLAHYTGELFF
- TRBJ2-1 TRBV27 CASKTVEGGSTYNEQFF
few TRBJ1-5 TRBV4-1 CASSQVDRGGNQPQHF